A selection of T cell receptor beta chains follows, all from one sample in a study of T cell responses to AZD1222 COVID-19 vaccine. Repertoires were generated with immunoSEQ multiplex PCR, while TCRdb's copy carries only in-frame clones and drops some. The sample contains 80,000 to 90,000 clones, approximately 90% of which appear only once. Source: peripheral blood, taken on day 0 of MenACWY control vaccination. These TCRs come from an adult in good health. CDR3s include the opening cysteine and the closing phenylalanine or tryptophan. Fields, in order: D gene, V gene, clone size, J gene, CDR3 protein, CDR3 DNA. D genes are given only for firm matches. Only part of the rows carry a size: once, few, many, or a class if the clone is expanded.

-	TRBV28	-	TRBJ1-2	CASSLGQDPGGYTF	TGTGCCAGCAGCCTGGGGCAGGATCCGGGGGGCTACACCTTC
TRBD1	TRBV19	-	TRBJ2-2	CASSLGTANTGELFF	TGTGCCAGTAGTTTGGGGACAGCGAACACCGGGGAGCTGTTTTTT
-	TRBV6-1	-	TRBJ2-3	CASSEGGPDTQYF	TGTGCCAGCAGTGAGGGCGGGCCAGATACGCAGTATTTT
-	TRBV5-1	-	TRBJ2-1	CASCPYQTGLPSDEQFF	TGCGCCAGTTGTCCTTACCAGACGGGACTCCCGAGCGATGAGCAGTTCTTC
-	TRBV19	-	TRBJ1-2	CASSMPDRIGGYTF	TGTGCCAGTAGTATGCCCGACAGGATTGGAGGCTACACCTTC
-	TRBV5-1	-	TRBJ2-5	CASSLVWGAGETQYF	TGCGCCAGCAGCTTGGTATGGGGGGCAGGTGAGACCCAGTACTTC
-	TRBV24-1	-	TRBJ1-5	CATSDREIYQPQHF	TGTGCCACCAGTGACAGGGAAATTTATCAGCCCCAGCATTTT
-	TRBV7-2	-	TRBJ1-4	CASSRAFNEKLFF	TGTGCCAGCAGCCGGGCCTTTAATGAAAAACTGTTTTTT
-	TRBV11-2	-	TRBJ1-3	CASSPGAEPGNTIYF	TGTGCCAGCAGCCCTGGGGCAGAGCCAGGAAACACCATATATTTT
TRBD2	TRBV19	-	TRBJ2-3	CASSIDAAGATDTQYF	TGTGCCAGTAGTATAGATGCAGCGGGGGCCACAGATACGCAGTATTTT
TRBD1	TRBV2	-	TRBJ2-7	CASSAGTAYEQYF	TGTGCCAGCAGCGCTGGGACAGCCTACGAGCAGTACTTC
-	TRBV28	-	TRBJ2-5	CASRRSGGSGGFQETQYF	TGTGCCAGCAGACGCTCAGGGGGAAGCGGGGGATTTCAAGAGACCCAGTACTTC
TRBD1	TRBV6-5	once	TRBJ1-5	CASSLQGAVGQPQHF	TGTGCCAGCAGTTTACAGGGGGCGGTTGGCCAGCCCCAGCATTTT
TRBD1	TRBV6-2/TRBV6-3	-	TRBJ1-4	CASSYWRQGDEKLFF	TGTGCCAGCAGTTATTGGCGGCAGGGGGATGAAAAACTGTTTTTT
-	TRBV4-1	once	TRBJ1-6	CASSQDGQGSYNSPLHF	TGCGCCAGCAGCCAAGATGGTCAGGGCTCCTATAATTCACCCCTCCACTTT
-	TRBV6-5	-	TRBJ1-2	CATSSNNYGYTF	TGTGCCACCTCAAGTAATAACTATGGCTACACCTTC
TRBD1	TRBV10-2	once	TRBJ2-7	CASRPGQGLTYEQYF	TGCGCCAGCAGGCCGGGACAGGGATTGACCTACGAGCAGTACTTC
TRBD2	TRBV11-2	-	TRBJ2-5	CASQGVAGVETQYF	TGTGCCAGCCAGGGGGTAGCGGGAGTAGAGACCCAGTACTTC
-	TRBV2	-	TRBJ1-6	CASRAGDGRNSPLHF	TGTGCCAGCAGAGCCGGGGACGGGAGGAATTCACCCCTCCACTTT
-	TRBV5-4	-	TRBJ2-7	CASSLDSGYSYEQYF	TGTGCCAGCAGCTTGGACAGTGGATACTCCTACGAGCAGTACTTC
-	TRBV18	-	TRBJ2-4	CASSKDSKNIQYF	TGTGCCAGCTCTAAGGACAGTAAAAACATTCAGTACTTC
-	TRBV3-1/TRBV3-2	once	TRBJ1-2	CASSQDPTRGAAYGYTF	TGTGCCAGCAGCCAAGATCCCACCCGGGGGGCAGCCTATGGCTACACCTTC
-	TRBV6-6	-	TRBJ2-4	CASSYAGAKNIQYF	TGTGCCAGCAGTTACGCAGGGGCCAAAAACATTCAGTACTTC
-	TRBV29-1	-	TRBJ2-2	CSVETRSGELFF	TGCAGCGTTGAAACCAGAAGCGGGGAGCTGTTTTTT
TRBD1	TRBV4-3	-	TRBJ1-6	CASSHGQGASSPLHF	TGCGCCAGCAGCCATGGACAGGGCGCGAGTTCACCCCTCCACTTT
TRBD1	TRBV15	-	TRBJ1-5	CATSRDGTVSQPQHF	TGTGCCACCAGCAGAGATGGGACAGTCTCTCAGCCCCAGCATTTT
-	TRBV28	-	TRBJ1-2	CASKRGQPNYGYTF	TGTGCCAGCAAAAGAGGGCAACCTAACTATGGCTACACCTTC
-	TRBV15	few	TRBJ1-1	CASSNGKGTLNTEAFF	TGTGCCTCATCCAACGGGAAGGGAACCCTAAACACTGAAGCTTTCTTT
TRBD1	TRBV18	-	TRBJ2-5	CASSLWDRGLEETQYF	TGTGCCAGCTCACTATGGGACAGGGGTTTAGAGGAGACCCAGTACTTC
TRBD2	TRBV29-1	-	TRBJ2-1	CSVEAMWLISGRLGNEQFF	TGCAGCGTTGAAGCGATGTGGTTGATTAGCGGGAGGCTGGGGAATGAGCAGTTCTTC
TRBD1	TRBV7-7	few	TRBJ2-2	CASSQQGANTGELFF	TGTGCTAGCAGCCAACAGGGGGCGAACACCGGGGAGCTGTTTTTT
TRBD1	TRBV24-1	-	TRBJ2-1	CATSDRGQGNNEQFF	TGTGCCACCAGTGATAGGGGACAGGGTAACAATGAGCAGTTCTTC
-	TRBV6-1	-	TRBJ1-2	CASSEDRVGYTF	TGTGCCAGCAGTGAAGACAGGGTTGGCTACACCTTC
TRBD1	TRBV28	-	TRBJ2-7	CASRHRQGKGLGPKNYEQYF	TGTGCCAGCAGACACCGACAGGGTAAAGGCCTGGGCCCTAAAAACTACGAGCAGTACTTC
TRBD1	TRBV29-1	-	TRBJ2-4	CSVGRGLNIQYF	TGCAGCGTTGGCAGGGGGCTCAACATTCAGTACTTC
TRBD1	TRBV28	-	TRBJ1-5	CASSFWQGAGSNQPQHF	TGTGCCAGCAGTTTTTGGCAGGGGGCGGGTAGCAATCAGCCCCAGCATTTT
-	TRBV7-2	once	TRBJ1-2	CASSIGQTTSYGYTF	TGTGCCAGCAGCATAGGACAGACCACAAGCTATGGCTACACCTTC
TRBD2	TRBV6-5	-	TRBJ2-7	CASVAGRGSYEQYF	TGTGCCAGCGTAGCGGGGAGAGGCTCCTACGAGCAGTACTTC
-	TRBV12-3/TRBV12-4	-	TRBJ1-4	CASRRTNEKLFF	TGTGCCAGCAGGCGGACTAATGAAAAACTGTTTTTT
-	TRBV27	few	TRBJ2-7	CATSPGGFEQYF	TGTGCCACCTCTCCCGGAGGTTTCGAGCAGTACTTC
-	TRBV11-2	-	TRBJ1-1	CASSLDQRWTSTEAFF	TGTGCCAGCAGCTTAGATCAGAGGTGGACAAGCACTGAAGCTTTCTTT
-	TRBV19	-	TRBJ1-5	CASSDLSQGISNQPQHF	TGTGCCAGTAGCGACCTCTCTCAGGGGATCAGCAATCAGCCCCAGCATTTT
TRBD2	TRBV14	-	TRBJ2-1	CASSQDLLAGVSTEQFF	TGTGCCAGCAGCCAAGATCTCTTAGCGGGAGTTAGCACTGAGCAGTTCTTC
-	TRBV3-1/TRBV3-2	once	TRBJ2-7	CASSQAPGQTYEQYF	TGTGCCAGCAGCCAAGCTCCTGGACAGACCTACGAGCAGTACTTC
-	TRBV9	-	TRBJ2-2	CASSFWTENTGELFF	TGTGCCAGCAGCTTTTGGACGGAGAACACCGGGGAGCTGTTTTTT
-	TRBV19	-	TRBJ2-3	CASSIAQLTDTQYF	TGTGCCAGTAGTATCGCCCAACTCACAGATACGCAGTATTTT
-	TRBV4-1	-	TRBJ1-5	CASSPDTNSNQPQHF	TGCGCCAGCAGCCCCGACACGAATAGCAATCAGCCCCAGCATTTT
-	TRBV5-1	-	TRBJ2-1	CASSVSRQDYEQFF	TGCGCCAGCAGCGTTTCTCGACAGGACTATGAGCAGTTCTTC